These 24 T cell receptor beta chains came from one sample sequenced in a study of blood T cell repertoires in COVID-19. Assay: immunoSEQ multiplex PCR; the TCRdb copy retains only in-frame clones and omits some. The sample lists 150,000 to 200,000 clones; 70% to 90% were seen once. Material: peripheral blood. These receptor sequences come from a woman older than 75 with acute or convalescent COVID-19.

The chain uses TRBV5-1 and TRBJ2-1; 8 positions match TRBD1. Germline assignment: CDR1 SGHRS and CDR2 YFSETQ. J lost 3 bases, V lost 4 bases, and 9 bases had no gene match. This CDR3 has 16 residues. In DNA form, the CDR3 reads TGCGCCAGCAGCCCCAAGGCAGGGGGCGTCTACAATGAGCAGTTCTTC. The encoded protein is CASSPKAGGVYNEQFF.

The gene calls are TRBV7-2 and TRBJ1-4, with a tentative D call TRBD1 (6 bases). Trimming cost V 5 bases and J 3 bases, with 13 bases left between them. The CDR3 is 15 amino acids. Germline CDR1 is SGHTA and CDR2 is FQGNSA. For the CDR3, the DNA is TGTGCCAGCAGCCTTATCTGGGGGCCTAATGAAAAACTGTTTTTT. Translation gives CASSLIWGPNEKLFF. Supplemented by reference TRBV7-2 and TRBJ1-4, the full variable domain reads GAGVSQSPSNKVTEKGKDVELRCDPISGHTALYWYRQSLGQGLEFLIYFQGNSAPDKSGLPSDRFSAERTGGSVSTLTIQRTQQEDSAVYLCASSLIWGPNEKLFFGSGTQLSVL.

V is TRBV5-4 and J is TRBJ2-1; possibly TRBD1 for D (5 bases). V dropped 4 bases and J dropped 3 bases, with 11 bases sitting between them. CDR1 SGHNT and CDR2 YYREEE come from the germline V gene (reference sequence). The CDR3 covers 14 residues. CDR3 sequence (DNA): TGTGCCAGCAGCCCGCTGCAGGGCTACAATGAGCAGTTCTTC. It is translated as CASSPLQGYNEQFF.

The V call is TRBV6-6, the J call TRBJ2-7; TRBD2 agrees at 8 bases. The CDR3 is made up of 14 amino acids. Germline loops: CDR1 MNHNY, CDR2 SVGAGI (reference sequence). Losses at the gene ends were 2 bases for V and 6 bases for J; bases not matched to a gene: 6. The CDR3 here is CASSYRGTSPEQYF. The CDR3 coding sequence is TGTGCCAGCAGTTACCGCGGGACTAGTCCCGAGCAGTACTTC.

The CDR3: CASSLAGTSGNEQFF. CDR3 DNA sequence: TGCGCCAGCAGCTTGGCGGGGACTAGCGGGAATGAGCAGTTCTTC. This chain joins TRBV5-1 and TRBJ2-1; TRBD2 agrees at 12 bases. V lost 0 bases and J lost 7; bases outside the gene matches: 2. Per germline, CDR1 SGHRS and CDR2 YFSETQ. The CDR3 totals 15 residues. The whole variable domain, remainder taken from reference TRBV5-1 and TRBJ2-1, is KAGVTQTPRYLIKTRGQQVTLSCSPISGHRSVSWYQQTPGQGLQFLFEYFSETQRNKGNFPGRFSGRQFSNSRSEMNVSTLELGDSALYLCASSLAGTSGNEQFFGPGTRLTVL.

This chain links TRBV11-2 with TRBJ2-5, with TRBD1 identical over 11 bases. Looked up from germline, CDR1 is SGHAT and CDR2 is FQNNGV. Trimming cost V 5 bases and J 4 bases; bases outside gene matches: 9. The CDR3 sequence is 16 residues long. The CDR3 region has the DNA TGTGCCAGCAGCCAATTAGGGACAGGGGGGTCAGAGACCCAGTACTTC. This codes for CASSQLGTGGSETQYF. The variable domain in full, completed from reference TRBV11-2 and TRBJ2-5, reads EAGVAQSPRYKIIEKRQSVAFWCNPISGHATLYWYQQILGQGPKLLIQFQNNGVVDDSQLPKDRFSAERLKGVDSTLKIQPAKLEDSAVYLCASSQLGTGGSETQYFGPGTRLLVL.

This chain links TRBV9 with TRBJ2-5, with 7 bases lining up with TRBD2. The ends lost 0 bases at V and 3 bases at J; junction bases unmatched: 2. There are 14 residues in the CDR3. Germline CDR1 reads SGDLS; CDR2 reads YYNGEE. The DNA of the CDR3 is TGTGCCAGCAGCGTAGGGCTAGCGGAAGAGACCCAGTACTTC. The encoded protein is CASSVGLAEETQYF. Looking up the rest from reference TRBV9 and TRBJ2-5 gives the full variable domain: DSGVTQTPKHLITATGQRVTLRCSPRSGDLSVYWYQQSLDQGLQFLIQYYNGEERAKGNILERFSAQQFPDLHSELNLSSLELGDSALYFCASSVGLAEETQYFGPGTRLLVL.

This chain uses TRBV6-6 with TRBJ2-7; a possible D gene is TRBD1 (6 bases). This CDR3 region has 16 residues. The ends were cut back, 6 bases at V and 2 bases at J, with 20 bases in the middle. CDR1 MNHNY and CDR2 SVGAGI come from the germline V gene (reference sequence). In DNA form, the CDR3 reads TGTGCCAGCAGCTTCCGAGTCGACAGGACCACCTACGAGCAGTACTTC. This codes for CASSFRVDRTTYEQYF.

The gene calls are TRBV7-9 and TRBJ2-7, with D unresolved. This CDR3 spans 16 amino acids. Germline V CDR1 and CDR2: SEHNR, FQNEAQ (reference sequence). Trimming left V 1 base short and J 2 bases short, with 15 bases between. The CDR3 spells CASSLVAPGNAYEQYF. CDR3 coding DNA: TGTGCCAGCAGCTTAGTTGCGCCAGGCAATGCCTACGAGCAGTACTTC.

The CDR3 region has the DNA TGCGCCAGCAGCCAAGCAAGGAGGAATGAGCAGTTCTTC. Encoded protein: CASSQARRNEQFF. The rearrangement links TRBV4-3 to TRBJ2-1; possibly TRBD2 for D (5 bases). Deletions cut 1 base from V and 7 bases from J, with 8 bases between. The CDR3 totals 13 residues. The germline V gene has CDR1 LGHNA and CDR2 YSLEER.

The chain has TRBV28 and TRBJ2-7; D possibly corresponds to TRBD1 (5 bases). Trimming removed 6 bases from V and 0 bases from J, with 12 bases in between. This CDR3 comprises 14 residues. Germline CDR1 reads MDHEN; CDR2 reads SYDVKM. This CDR3 reads CASSPRQGSYEQYF. CDR3 sequence (DNA): TGTGCCAGCAGCCCTCGTCAGGGCTCCTACGAGCAGTACTTC.

The rearrangement links TRBV27 to TRBJ1-5; 8 positions agree with TRBD1. The trim removed 4 bases at V and 7 bases at J, leaving 12 bases unmatched. From germline, CDR1 is MNHEY and CDR2 SMNVEV (reference sequence). This CDR3 is built from 16 residues. The CDR3: CASSSGQGHRKQPQHF. DNA of the CDR3: TGTGCCAGCAGTTCCGGACAGGGTCATCGGAAACAGCCCCAGCATTTT.

The chain links TRBV18 to TRBJ2-5; the match to TRBD2 covers 9 bases. The germline gives CDR1 KGHSH, CDR2 LQKENI. The J segment lost 6 bases and the V segment lost 3 bases, leaving 23 bases of the junction unmatched. CDR3 length: 20 residues. The DNA of the CDR3 is TGTGCCAGCTCACCTCGAACCGACGGGCTAGCGGGGTCCCGGTACCAGACCCAGTACTTC. As protein: CASSPRTDGLAGSRYQTQYF. The whole variable domain, filled in from reference TRBV18 and TRBJ2-5, reads NAGVMQNPRHLVRRRGQEARLRCSPMKGHSHVYWYRQLPEEGLKFMVYLQKENIIDESGMPKERFSAEFPKEGPSILRIQQVVRGDSAAYFCASSPRTDGLAGSRYQTQYFGPGTRLLVL.

The rearrangement links TRBV10-3 to TRBJ1-1, with TRBD1 matching over 10 bases. The CDR3 is 14 amino acids. Per germline, CDR1 ENHRY and CDR2 SYGVKD. V lost 3 bases, J lost 3 bases, and 1 base stayed unmatched. The DNA of the CDR3 is TGTGCCATCAGTGAAGGACAGGGGGACACTGAAGCTTTCTTT. Translating gives CAISEGQGDTEAFF.

The V and J genes are TRBV7-8 and TRBJ1-4; D is perhaps TRBD1 (5 bases). The CDR3 is made up of 14 amino acids. The germline CDR1 and CDR2 sequences are SGHVS and FQNEAQ. V was cut by 0 bases and J by 8 bases, with 10 bases left in between. The CDR3, as DNA: TGTGCCAGCAGCTTAGCCCAGGGTTGGGAAAAACTGTTTTTT. Protein: CASSLAQGWEKLFF.

J is TRBJ2-1 and V is TRBV4-1; TRBD1 might be the D (6 bases). CDR3 length: 17 residues. The ends were cut back, 0 bases at V and 2 bases at J, with 14 bases in the middle. Germline CDR1 MGHRA, CDR2 YSYEKL. CDR3 sequence: CASSQDETGVPYNEQFF. For the CDR3, the DNA is TGCGCCAGCAGCCAAGATGAGACAGGAGTTCCCTACAATGAGCAGTTCTTC.

As DNA, the CDR3 is TGTGCCTGGACCCCGACAGGGGGCAATCAGCCCCAGCATTTT. As protein: CAWTPTGGNQPQHF. The genes are TRBV30 and TRBJ1-5; 8 positions match TRBD1. V lost 4 bases, J lost 2 bases, and 4 bases stayed unmatched. CDR3 size: 14 residues. Per the germline V gene, CDR1 is GTSNPN and CDR2 is SVGIG (reference sequence).

V is TRBV5-1 and J is TRBJ1-5, with TRBD1 matching 11 bases. Per the germline V gene, CDR1 is SGHRS and CDR2 is YFSETQ. The length of the CDR3 is 15 residues. The V and J ends lost 4 bases and 5 bases, in that order; junction bases with no gene match: 5. The CDR3 is CASSARTGGDQPQHF. CDR3 in DNA: TGCGCCAGCAGCGCCCGGACAGGGGGCGATCAGCCCCAGCATTTT.

This clone was counted a single time. This chain joins TRBV19 and TRBJ1-5, with 7 bases aligning to TRBD1. This CDR3 has 14 amino acids. In germline, CDR1 is LNHDA, CDR2 SQIVND (reference sequence). The V and J ends lost 3 bases and 4 bases, in that order; junction bases with no gene match: 3. The CDR3 is CASSMRDRNQPQHF. CDR3 sequence (DNA): TGTGCCAGTAGTATGAGGGACAGAAATCAGCCCCAGCATTTT. Complete variable domain (other parts from reference TRBV19 and TRBJ1-5): DGGITQSPKYLFRKEGQNVTLSCEQNLNHDAMYWYRQDPGQGLRLIYYSQIVNDFQKGDIAEGYSVSREKKESFPLTVTSAQKNPTAFYLCASSMRDRNQPQHFGDGTRLSIL.

The chain carries TRBV2 and TRBJ2-1; TRBD1 matches 8 bases. Looked up from germline, CDR1 is SNHLY and CDR2 is FYNNEI. Trimming removed 3 bases from V and 7 bases from J; junction bases left unmatched: 8. CDR3 size: 15 residues. The CDR3 region is CASSDRTGSRNEQFF. The CDR3 region has the DNA TGTGCCAGCAGTGACAGGACAGGGAGTCGTAATGAGCAGTTCTTC.

The chain employs TRBV3-1 (or the pseudogene TRBV3-2) and TRBJ1-5, with D perhaps TRBD1 (5 bases). Germline assignment: CDR1 LGHDT and CDR2 YNNKEL (reference sequence). The CDR3 loop spans 15 amino acids. V gave up 1 base and J gave up 7 bases, with 14 bases separating them. The CDR3 DNA reads as TGTGCCAGCAGCCAAGCGTCTGGCAGGGCCCAGCCCCAGCATTTT. Its protein is CASSQASGRAQPQHF.

V is TRBV19 and J is TRBJ1-2; 8 bases are a match to TRBD1. This CDR3 has 17 residues. J lost 2 bases, V lost 2 bases, and 10 bases had no gene match. Germline CDR1 reads LNHDA; CDR2 reads SQIVND (reference sequence). The DNA for the CDR3 is TGTGCCAGTAGTATACCCGGACAGGGTCCCCCGAACTATGGCTACACCTTC. Residues: CASSIPGQGPPNYGYTF. The full variable domain, its missing parts supplied by reference TRBV19 and TRBJ1-2, is DGGITQSPKYLFRKEGQNVTLSCEQNLNHDAMYWYRQDPGQGLRLIYYSQIVNDFQKGDIAEGYSVSREKKESFPLTVTSAQKNPTAFYLCASSIPGQGPPNYGYTFGSGTRLTVV.

This chain connects TRBV6-5 to TRBJ2-3; D not certain. Per the germline V gene, CDR1 is MNHEY and CDR2 is SVGAGI. This CDR3 is built from 12 residues. V gave up 10 bases and J gave up 0 bases, with 8 bases separating them. In DNA form, the CDR3 reads TGTGCCACCGCCACTAGCACAGATACGCAGTATTTT. Protein product: CATATSTDTQYF.

This clone came up a few times. The rearrangement uses TRBV18 and TRBJ1-2; 8 bases are a match to TRBD1. CDR1 KGHSH and CDR2 LQKENI come from the germline V gene. V shed 6 bases, J shed 2 bases, and the junction held 11 bases outside the gene matches. CDR3 length: 16 residues. CDR3 protein: CASSRTDRGGNYGYTF. The CDR3 DNA reads as TGTGCCAGCTCTCGGACAGACAGGGGAGGCAACTATGGCTACACCTTC.